This is a list of T cell receptor beta chains from one sample in a study of Tregs in tolerant kidney transplant recipients. Using immunoSEQ multiplex PCR, the repertoire was profiled, and TCRdb retains in-frame clones only, with some absent. The repertoire holds 110,000 or so clones, roughly nine tenths seen once, with nearly 0.6% in the top ten. Sample: CD4+ T cells from blood. The receptors here all came from a human donor in good health. The CDR3 runs from the conserved cysteine through the conserved F or W. D genes are given only for firm matches. Some rows mark clone size as missing; the rest say once, few, many or name a class of expanded clone.

abundance	d_gene	len	v_gene	j_gene	CDR3nt	CDR3aa
NA	NA	13	TRBV6-6	TRBJ1-1	TGTGCCAGCAGTTTGGTCTTTACCTCGATGGCTTTCTTT	CASSLVFTSMAFF
NA	NA	18	TRBV4-2	TRBJ2-1	TGTGCCAGCAGCCAACTCACCTCTAGCGTCGGCTCCTACAATGAGCAGTTCTTC	CASSQLTSSVGSYNEQFF
once	TRBD2	15	TRBV7-9	TRBJ2-1	TGTGCCAGCGTCCCACTAGCGGGAGGTGACAATGAGCAGTTCTTC	CASVPLAGGDNEQFF
NA	TRBD1	12	TRBV30	TRBJ2-1	TGTGCCTGGGGACAGGGGGGGGATGAGCAGTTCTTC	CAWGQGGDEQFF
NA	NA	14	TRBV9	TRBJ1-2	TGTGCCAGCAGCGTAGCCCCGAACAGGGACGGCTACACCTTC	CASSVAPNRDGYTF
NA	NA	16	TRBV18	TRBJ2-3	TGTGCCAGCTCACCAGCCCTAACACTCGGCACAGATACGCAGTATTTT	CASSPALTLGTDTQYF
NA	NA	15	TRBV2	TRBJ2-3	TGTGCCAGCAGGGTACAGGGATTGGTAACAGATACGCAGTATTTT	CASRVQGLVTDTQYF
NA	NA	18	TRBV6-1	TRBJ1-3	TGTGCCAGCAGTGTAGCCCTCCGGGACGCCAAATCTGGAAACACCATATATTTT	CASSVALRDAKSGNTIYF
NA	TRBD2	16	TRBV10-3	TRBJ2-3	TGTGCCATCAGTGAGGGGCGGGGGGGCGGCACAGATACGCAGTATTTT	CAISEGRGGGTDTQYF
once	TRBD1	13	TRBV19	TRBJ2-7	TGTGCCAGTAGTCGGACAGGGACCTACGAGCAGTACTTC	CASSRTGTYEQYF
NA	TRBD1	14	TRBV2	TRBJ2-7	TGTGCCAGCACCATCGACAGGGGGCCCTACGAGCAGTACTTC	CASTIDRGPYEQYF
NA	NA	14	TRBV6-5	TRBJ2-1	TGTGCCAGCAGGAACTCAGGCTTTGCTGCTGAGCAGTTCTTC	CASRNSGFAAEQFF
NA	NA	15	TRBV2	TRBJ1-5	TGTGCCACCAGCGACAAGAGGCTTAGCAATCAGCCCCAGCATTTT	CATSDKRLSNQPQHF
few	TRBD1	15	TRBV19	TRBJ1-2	TGTGCCAGTAGTATAGCCCCGACAGGGGGATACGGCTACACCTTC	CASSIAPTGGYGYTF
NA	NA	17	TRBV4-1	TRBJ1-4	TGCGCCAGCAGCCACGGAGACAGGTTTGCAACTAATGAAAAACTGTTTTTT	CASSHGDRFATNEKLFF
once	NA	16	TRBV4-1	TRBJ2-1	TGCGCCAGCAGCCGACAAAGCGCCGATAGTAGTGGTGAGCAGTTCTTC	CASSRQSADSSGEQFF
NA	NA	13	TRBV6-1	TRBJ2-4	TGTGCCAGCAGTTTAATGAGGGAAAACATTCAGTACTTC	CASSLMRENIQYF
NA	NA	15	TRBV7-9	TRBJ2-7	TGTGCCAGCAGCCCGAAGGACAGAGATCCCTACGAGCAGTACTTC	CASSPKDRDPYEQYF
NA	NA	15	TRBV5-5	TRBJ2-6	TGTGCCAGCAGCTTGCCAGCAGGATCAGCCAACGTCCTGACTTTC	CASSLPAGSANVLTF
NA	NA	18	TRBV7-2	TRBJ1-5	TGTGCCAGCAGCTTAGTAGGAGGGGGGGTTTTGAGCAATCAGCCCCAGCATTTT	CASSLVGGGVLSNQPQHF
NA	NA	14	TRBV18	TRBJ1-2	TGTGCCAGCTCACCCCCAGACAGGAACTATGGCTACACCTTC	CASSPPDRNYGYTF
NA	TRBD1	17	TRBV7-9	TRBJ1-2	TGTGCCAGCAGCGCCAACAGGGGTTCCGCAGTAAACTATGGCTACACCTTC	CASSANRGSAVNYGYTF
NA	TRBD1	16	TRBV5-4	TRBJ2-3	TGTGCCAGCAGCTTGGACTTACAGGGGCGCACAGATACGCAGTATTTT	CASSLDLQGRTDTQYF
NA	NA	15	TRBV13	TRBJ1-5	TGTGCCAGCAGCTTAGGCCTTGGGGTCGGTCAGCCCCAGCATTTT	CASSLGLGVGQPQHF
NA	NA	19	TRBV18	TRBJ1-5	TGTGCCAGCTCACCACGCAGGGGAGGGGAGCCTTATAGCAATCAGCCCCAGCATTTT	CASSPRRGGEPYSNQPQHF
NA	TRBD1	15	TRBV5-1	TRBJ2-1	TGCGCCAGCAGCCCAGGACAGGGTGCCTACAATGAGCAGTTCTTC	CASSPGQGAYNEQFF
few	TRBD1	16	TRBV19	TRBJ1-5	TGTGCCAGTAGCTCTATTCGGGACAGGGGGAATCAGCCCCAGCATTTT	CASSSIRDRGNQPQHF
NA	TRBD1	15	TRBV6-1	TRBJ1-5	TGTGCCAGCAGTGAAGCGGACAGGGCCAGTCAGCCCCAGCATTTT	CASSEADRASQPQHF
once	NA	15	TRBV2	TRBJ1-4	TGTGCCAGCAGTGTCTTAGGTGCAACTAATGAAAAACTGTTTTTT	CASSVLGATNEKLFF
NA	NA	12	TRBV15	TRBJ1-5	TGTGCCACCAGCGGGGGTTTTCGGCCCCAGCATTTT	CATSGGFRPQHF
NA	NA	12	TRBV6-6	TRBJ2-7	TGTGCCAGTTCAGGGGTCACCTACGAGCAGTACTTC	CASSGVTYEQYF
NA	NA	13	TRBV9	TRBJ2-5	TGTGCCAGCAGCGTCGGGGGCTGGGAGACCCAGTACTTC	CASSVGGWETQYF
NA	TRBD1	14	TRBV5-1	TRBJ1-4	TGCGCCAGCAGACTCGGACAGGGGGATGAAAAACTGTTTTTT	CASRLGQGDEKLFF
NA	TRBD2	11	TRBV29-1	TRBJ2-1	TGCAGCGTGGTAGCGGGAGCTGAGCAGTTCTTC	CSVVAGAEQFF
NA	TRBD1	19	TRBV5-7	TRBJ2-7	TGTGCCAGCAGCTTGGGATGGCAATCCGGACAGGGGGACCCCTACGAGCAGTACTTC	CASSLGWQSGQGDPYEQYF
NA	TRBD2	15	TRBV10-1	TRBJ2-7	TGCGCCAGCAGTGAAGCTAGCGGGCACTCCTACGAGCAGTACTTC	CASSEASGHSYEQYF
NA	NA	18	TRBV7-9	TRBJ2-7	TGTGCCAGCAGCTCACCACCTCTATATGGGGCGAGCTCCTACGAGCAGTACTTC	CASSSPPLYGASSYEQYF
NA	TRBD1	15	TRBV2	TRBJ1-5	TGTGCCAGCAGTCCGAGGACAGGTGGGAATCAGCCCCAGCATTTT	CASSPRTGGNQPQHF
NA	NA	14	TRBV6-1	TRBJ2-2	TGTGCCAGCAGTGAAGTTCGGGGCACCGGGGAGCTGTTTTTT	CASSEVRGTGELFF
NA	TRBD2	17	TRBV11-2	TRBJ2-5	TGTGCCAGCAGCAGGACTAGCGGGGGACCCCTCCAAGAGACCCAGTACTTC	CASSRTSGGPLQETQYF
NA	NA	13	TRBV9	TRBJ1-1	TGTGCCAGCAGCGTAGGAATGAACACTGAAGCTTTCTTT	CASSVGMNTEAFF
NA	TRBD1	19	TRBV5-1	TRBJ1-3	TGCGCCAGCAGCCCGGGCTGGGGGACAGGGGGCACTTCGGGAAACACCATATATTTT	CASSPGWGTGGTSGNTIYF
NA	NA	14	TRBV7-9	TRBJ2-7	TGTGCCAGCAGAAGTCGGGGCGGACAGAACGAGCAGTACTTC	CASRSRGGQNEQYF